The 8 T cell receptor beta chains presented below share a single source sample, sequenced in a study of blood T cell repertoires in COVID-19. Data came from immunoSEQ multiplex PCR; TCRdb stores just in-frame clones and leaves some out. The data contain some 110,000 clones, 70% to 85% of them singletons. Input material: peripheral blood. Source of these receptors: a woman between 65 and 79 years old with acute or convalescent COVID-19.

This chain joins TRBV4-3 and TRBJ1-1; TRBD1 matches 7 bases. CDR3 length: 14 residues. Germline CDR1 and CDR2: LGHNA and YSLEER. Trimming at V came to 4 bases and at J to 7 bases, leaving 9 bases not matched to a gene. The chain's CDR3 is CASSRNDRAGEAFF. The CDR3 region has the DNA TGCGCCAGCAGCCGCAATGACAGGGCTGGTGAAGCTTTCTTT.

The J gene is TRBJ1-1, the V gene TRBV30; D is unclear. The CDR3 runs 13 residues. V dropped 0 bases and J dropped 3 bases, with 8 bases sitting between them. CDR1 and CDR2 (germline): GTSNPN, SVGIG (reference sequence). The CDR3, as DNA: TGTGCCTGGAGTGTTCTGGCCCACACTGAAGCTTTCTTT. Translation gives CAWSVLAHTEAFF. Together with reference TRBV30 and TRBJ1-1, the CDR3 gives the full variable domain: SQTIHQWPATLVQPVGSPLSLECTVEGTSNPNLYWYRQAAGRGLQLLFYSVGIGQISSEVPQNLSASRPQDRQFILSSKKLLLSDSGFYLCAWSVLAHTEAFFGQGTRLTVV.

V is TRBV21-1 and J is TRBJ1-3; the table's D gene call, TRBD1, was not cross checked with the DNA. TRBV21-1 is noted as a pseudogene. The CDR3 extends over 20 amino acids. CDR3 DNA: TGTGCCAGCAGCAAAGGAAGGGCCGACAGGGAAACCTCCTCTGGAAACACCATATATTTT. This sequence encodes CASSKGRADRETSSGNTIYF.

The rearrangement uses TRBV10-3 and TRBJ1-2, with 7 bases fitting TRBD1. Germline CDR1 reads ENHRY; CDR2 reads SYGVKD. V dropped 11 bases and J dropped 4; count of bases not matched to a gene: 7. The length of the CDR3 is 12 residues. The CDR3 is CAATGALYGYTF. The CDR3 DNA follows: TGTGCCGCCACAGGGGCCCTCTATGGCTACACCTTC.

This chain uses TRBV11-2 with TRBJ2-5; TRBD2 matches at 12 bases. Trimming removed 1 base from V and 5 bases from J; junction bases left unmatched: 5. Germline loops: CDR1 SGHAT, CDR2 FQNNGV. CDR3 length: 16 residues. The CDR3 reads CASSLVPSGGAETQYF. As DNA, the CDR3 is TGTGCCAGCAGCTTAGTTCCTAGCGGGGGGGCCGAGACCCAGTACTTC.

The V and J genes are TRBV5-1 and TRBJ1-1; TRBD1 aligns across 8 bases. Germline CDR1 reads SGHRS; CDR2 reads YFSETQ. The CDR3 is made up of 14 amino acids. Losses at the gene ends were 7 bases for V and 6 bases for J; bases not matched to a gene: 11. This CDR3 is CASSFQQGAAEAFF. Here the CDR3 DNA reads TGCGCCAGCTCATTTCAGCAGGGGGCCGCTGAAGCTTTCTTT. Complete variable domain (other parts from reference TRBV5-1 and TRBJ1-1): KAGVTQTPRYLIKTRGQQVTLSCSPISGHRSVSWYQQTPGQGLQFLFEYFSETQRNKGNFPGRFSGRQFSNSRSEMNVSTLELGDSALYLCASSFQQGAAEAFFGQGTRLTVV.

The J gene is TRBJ2-7, the V gene TRBV18, with D maybe TRBD1 (6 bases). The germline CDR1 and CDR2 sequences are KGHSH and LQKENI. CDR3 size: 13 residues. The V and J ends lost 4 bases and 3 bases respectively, with 10 bases between them. The CDR3 is CASSQDRNYEQYF. The DNA for the CDR3 is TGTGCCAGCTCACAGGACAGAAACTACGAGCAGTACTTC.

The genes are TRBV24-1 and TRBJ2-1, with TRBD2 identical over 10 bases. CDR3 size: 20 residues. Looked up from germline, CDR1 is KGHDR and CDR2 is SFDVKD. J was trimmed by 5 bases and V by 5 bases; bases with no gene match: 20. CDR3 coding DNA: TGTGCCACCAGTGCACCTGGACCGGGACTAGCGAAACAGACTAACAATGAGCAGTTCTTC. Translated, it gives CATSAPGPGLAKQTNNEQFF.